This T cell receptor (beta chain) is drawn from a study of control samples from healthy donors and cancer patients. Using immunoSEQ multiplex PCR, the repertoire was profiled, and TCRdb retains in-frame clones only, with some absent. The sample has 120,000 or so clones, roughly 86% seen once. Germline V CDR1 and CDR2: MNHEY, SMNVEV (reference sequence). The V segment lost 5 bases and the J segment 10 bases; nucleotides outside the gene matches: 16. The CDR3 is 15 amino acids. This clonotype originated in a man between 60 and 70 years old in good health. Sequencing was carried out using blood. The chain carries TRBV27 and TRBJ1-1, with 7 bases that match TRBD1. CDR3 bases: TGTGCCAGCAGTCTATATAGGACAGGAGAACTGAGAGCTTTCTTT. Translated, it gives CASSLYRTGELRAFF.